A selection of T cell receptor beta chains follows, all from one sample in a study of response to subunit inactivated influenza vaccine. In TCRdb, the RT-PCR reads were re-called with MiXCR into one record per CDR3 protein. The sample contains about 610,000 distinct CDR3 sequences, about 15% of which appear only once. Here the sequenced sample was PBMCs from blood, taken less than 13 days after vaccination. The receptors here all came from a man aged 50 to 60 who received an inactivated influenza vaccine. The CDR3 runs from the conserved cysteine through the conserved F or W. Each record gives: D gene, clone size, J gene, V gene, CDR3 length, CDR3 protein, CDR3 DNA. The D gene is left open where the match is weak. Expanded clones are given a class, and other clones once, few, many or no size at all.

>TRBD1|NA|TRBJ2-7|TRBV5-1|15
CASSLGHGTGHEQYF
TGCGCCAGCAGCTTGGGCCACGGGACAGGGCACGAGCAGTACTTC
>NA|few|TRBJ2-5|TRBV10-3|13
CAISGDNQETQYF
TGTGCCATCAGTGGGGACAACCAAGAGACCCAGTACTTC
>NA|few|TRBJ2-7|TRBV11-1|19
CASSLYLGWGREDSYEQYF
TGTGCCAGCAGCTTATACCTTGGGTGGGGGCGAGAGGACTCCTACGAGCAGTACTTC
>TRBD2|many|TRBJ2-3|TRBV12-3/TRBV12-4|13
CASRKRESDTQYF
TGTGCCAGCCGAAAGCGGGAGTCAGATACGCAGTATTTT
>NA|few|TRBJ2-6|TRBV12-3/TRBV12-4|15
CASSPGRTGANVLTF
TGTGCCAGCAGCCCGGGACGAACTGGGGCCAACGTCCTGACTTTC
>NA|few|TRBJ2-7|TRBV2|14
CASGWRQREDEQYF
TGTGCCAGCGGATGGCGGCAGAGAGAAGACGAGCAGTACTTC
>TRBD1|NA|TRBJ2-7|TRBV20-1|13
CSARDSRGSEQYF
TGCAGTGCTAGAGATTCCAGGGGGTCCGAGCAGTACTTC
>TRBD2|NA|TRBJ2-3|TRBV12-3/TRBV12-4|16
CASSFTTSGSTDTQYF
TGTGCCAGCAGTTTCACGACTAGCGGGTCCACAGATACGCAGTATTTT
>NA|NA|TRBJ2-5|TRBV7-8|14
CASSLGRMGETQYF
TGTGCCAGCAGCTTAGGTCGGATGGGGGAGACCCAGTACTTC
>NA|NA|TRBJ2-7|TRBV6-2/TRBV6-3|15
CASSPDSKPSYEQYF
TGTGCCAGCAGTCCCGACAGCAAACCCTCCTACGAGCAGTACTTC
>TRBD2|NA|TRBJ2-7|TRBV7-2|15
CASSLASGERYEQYF
TGTGCCAGCAGCTTAGCTAGCGGGGAACGCTACGAGCAGTACTTC
>NA|NA|TRBJ1-4|TRBV7-8|15
CASSLEAGRNEKLFF
TGTGCCAGCAGCTTAGAGGCGGGACGGAATGAAAAACTGTTTTTT
>NA|NA|TRBJ1-4|TRBV12-3/TRBV12-4|13
CASSWGSATRLFF
TGTGCCAGCAGTTGGGGCTCCGCGACAAGGCTGTTTTTT
>TRBD2|once|TRBJ2-7|TRBV7-2|15
CASSRGLESSYEQYF
TGTGCCAGCAGCCGGGGACTAGAAAGTTCTTACGAGCAGTACTTC
>TRBD1|NA|TRBJ2-2|TRBV7-3|17
CASSLQSQGAYTGELFF
TGTGCCAGCAGCTTACAGTCACAGGGGGCTTACACCGGGGAGCTGTTTTTT
>TRBD2|NA|TRBJ2-3|TRBV30|16
CAWSVLADYSTDTQYF
TGTGCCTGGAGTGTCCTAGCGGACTATAGCACAGATACGCAGTATTTT
>TRBD2|few|TRBJ2-7|TRBV11-2|18
CASSARRGLAGFSYEQYF
TGTGCCAGCAGCGCGCGACGGGGACTAGCGGGGTTCTCCTACGAGCAGTACTTC
>NA|few|TRBJ2-2|TRBV3-1|16
CASSHRAGRSTGELFF
TGTGCCAGCAGCCACAGAGCTGGAAGGAGCACCGGGGAGCTGTTTTTT
>NA|many|TRBJ2-5|TRBV15|13
CATSRDSGETQYF
TGTGCCACCAGCAGAGATTCGGGGGAGACCCAGTACTTC
>TRBD2|NA|TRBJ2-1|TRBV12-3/TRBV12-4|12
CASRGLADAEFF
TGTGCCAGCAGGGGGCTAGCGGACGCGGAGTTCTTC
>TRBD1|NA|TRBJ1-1|TRBV7-9|16
CASSWEPGQGRTEAFF
TGTGCCAGCAGCTGGGAACCGGGACAGGGGAGGACTGAAGCTTTCTTT
>NA|NA|TRBJ1-5|TRBV14|12
CASSHGDQPQHF
TGTGCCAGCAGCCATGGGGATCAGCCCCAGCATTTT
>TRBD1|few|TRBJ1-1|TRBV7-8|16
CASSSGNAGTVTEAFF
TGTGCCAGCAGCTCCGGAAATGCCGGGACAGTCACTGAAGCTTTCTTT
>TRBD1|NA|TRBJ2-7|TRBV4-1|15
CASSLGQGALYEQYF
TGCGCCAGCAGCCTCGGACAGGGGGCGTTGTACGAGCAGTACTTC
>TRBD1|many|TRBJ2-7|TRBV28|15
CASSLGGQGIYEQYF
TGTGCCAGCAGTTTAGGGGGACAGGGGATTTACGAGCAGTACTTC
>NA|NA|TRBJ2-1|TRBV4-1|17
CASSLGFGAGPGNEQFF
TGCGCCAGCAGCCTTGGTTTCGGAGCGGGCCCTGGCAATGAGCAGTTCTTC
>TRBD1|NA|TRBJ2-2|TRBV6-1|15
CASTLNRGYTGELFF
TGTGCCAGCACCCTGAACAGGGGGTACACCGGGGAGCTGTTTTTT
>NA|few|TRBJ2-1|TRBV20-1|12
CSAGGLHNEQFF
TGCAGTGCTGGAGGACTCCACAATGAGCAGTTCTTC
>NA|NA|TRBJ2-7|TRBV7-2|12
CASSLQGRGQYF
TGTGCCAGCAGCTTACAGGGGAGGGGGCAGTACTTC
>NA|few|TRBJ2-1|TRBV7-9|12
CASNPQTNEQFF
TGTGCCAGCAACCCTCAGACCAATGAGCAGTTCTTC
>NA|NA|TRBJ1-1|TRBV6-2/TRBV6-3|15
CASSYKGTFNTEAFF
TGTGCCAGCAGTTACAAGGGGACTTTTAACACTGAAGCTTTCTTT
>TRBD2|few|TRBJ2-5|TRBV27|16
CASSLWASGMKETQYF
TGTGCCAGCAGTTTGTGGGCTAGCGGGATGAAAGAGACCCAGTACTTC
>NA|few|TRBJ2-1|TRBV12-3/TRBV12-4|14
CASSLAGARREQFF
TGTGCCAGCAGTTTAGCGGGGGCTAGGAGGGAGCAGTTCTTC
>NA|NA|TRBJ1-5|TRBV28|16
CASSLMGDGGRTPQHF
TGTGCCAGCAGTTTAATGGGCGACGGAGGTAGAACGCCCCAGCATTTT
>NA|few|TRBJ1-1|TRBV4-1|14
CASSQGFGVTEAFF
TGCGCCAGCAGCCAAGGCTTCGGGGTAACTGAAGCTTTCTTT
>NA|NA|TRBJ2-5|TRBV12-3/TRBV12-4|14
CASSRDTLQETQYF
TGTGCCAGCAGTCGGGACACCCTCCAAGAGACCCAGTACTTC
>TRBD1|NA|TRBJ1-6|TRBV27|14
CASSVTGVNSPLHF
TGTGCCAGCAGTGTGACAGGGGTTAATTCACCCCTCCACTTT
>TRBD1|NA|TRBJ1-6|TRBV25-1|16
CASSVSGGAYNSPLHF
TGTGCCAGCAGTGTGTCAGGGGGGGCCTATAATTCACCCCTCCACTTT
>TRBD1|many|TRBJ1-6|TRBV4-3|15
CASSTRTGDNSPLHF
TGCGCCAGCAGCACGCGGACAGGGGATAATTCACCCCTCCACTTT
>NA|few|TRBJ2-3|TRBV28|15
CASSISGLSTDTQYF
TGTGCCAGCAGTATAAGCGGACTCAGCACAGATACGCAGTATTTT
>TRBD1|few|TRBJ2-2|TRBV18|17
CASSPYLRDRDPGELFF
TGTGCCAGCTCACCGTATCTCCGGGACAGGGACCCCGGGGAGCTGTTTTTT
>TRBD2|NA|TRBJ2-1|TRBV28|15
CASSPPGGPRYEQLF
TGTGCCAGCAGTCCTCCGGGAGGGCCACGCTATGAGCAGCTCTTC
>NA|NA|TRBJ2-3|TRBV30|13
CAWSVGNRNTQYF
TGTGCCTGGAGTGTAGGAAACCGTAATACGCAGTATTTT
>TRBD1|NA|TRBJ1-2|TRBV12-3/TRBV12-4|14
CASSLTGTGKGYTF
TGTGCCAGCAGTTTGACCGGGACAGGGAAAGGCTACACCTTC
>NA|few|TRBJ2-7|TRBV18|13
CASSPISQGEQYF
TGTGCCAGCTCACCAATCAGTCAGGGCGAGCAGTACTTC
>TRBD1|NA|TRBJ1-2|TRBV20-1|13
CSAKGQTNYGYTF
TGCAGTGCTAAGGGACAGACTAACTATGGCTACACCTTC
>NA|few|TRBJ2-2|TRBV11-2|15
CASSRNQGGHGELFF
TGTGCCAGCAGCCGGAATCAAGGGGGACACGGGGAGCTGTTTTTT
>NA|NA|TRBJ2-1|TRBV6-1|19
CASSLTGQPRDFSYNEQFF
TGTGCCAGCAGCCTCACGGGACAGCCCCGGGACTTTTCCTACAATGAGCAGTTCTTC
>TRBD2|many|TRBJ2-7|TRBV7-2|15
CASSSFSGDPYEQYF
TGTGCCAGCAGCTCATTTAGCGGGGACCCCTACGAGCAGTACTTC
>NA|NA|TRBJ2-3|TRBV20-1|13
CSARIAGTDTQYF
TGCAGTGCTAGAATAGCGGGCACAGATACGCAGTATTTT